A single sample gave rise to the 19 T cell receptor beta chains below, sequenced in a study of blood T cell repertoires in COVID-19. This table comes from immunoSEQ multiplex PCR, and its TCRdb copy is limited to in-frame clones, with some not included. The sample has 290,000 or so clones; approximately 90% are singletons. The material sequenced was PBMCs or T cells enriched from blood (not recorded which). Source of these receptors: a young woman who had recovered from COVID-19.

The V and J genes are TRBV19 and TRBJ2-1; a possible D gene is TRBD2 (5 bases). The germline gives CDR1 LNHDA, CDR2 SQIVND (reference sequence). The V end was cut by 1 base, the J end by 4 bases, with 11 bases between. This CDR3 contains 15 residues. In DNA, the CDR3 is TGTGCCAGTAGTATAGCTCTAGCAGCTTACAATGAGCAGTTCTTC. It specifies CASSIALAAYNEQFF.

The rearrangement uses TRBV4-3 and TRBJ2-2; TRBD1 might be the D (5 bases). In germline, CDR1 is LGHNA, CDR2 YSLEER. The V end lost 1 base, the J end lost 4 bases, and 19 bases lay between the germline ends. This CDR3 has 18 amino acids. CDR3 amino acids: CASSQVAHSARATGELFF. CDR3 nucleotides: TGCGCCAGCAGCCAAGTCGCGCATAGTGCCAGGGCCACCGGGGAGCTGTTTTTT.

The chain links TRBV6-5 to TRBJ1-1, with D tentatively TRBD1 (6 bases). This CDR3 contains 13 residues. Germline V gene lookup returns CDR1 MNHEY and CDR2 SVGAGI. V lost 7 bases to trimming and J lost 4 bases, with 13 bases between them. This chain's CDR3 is CASTEKGVTEAFF. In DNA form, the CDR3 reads TGTGCCAGCACCGAAAAGGGGGTCACTGAAGCTTTCTTT.

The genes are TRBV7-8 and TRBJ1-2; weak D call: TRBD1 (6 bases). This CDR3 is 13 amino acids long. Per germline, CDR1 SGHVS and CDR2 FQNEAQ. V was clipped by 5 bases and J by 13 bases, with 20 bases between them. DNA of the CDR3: TGTGCCAGCAGCCCCCAGGGACATTCGGCGGGCACCTTC. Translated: CASSPQGHSAGTF.

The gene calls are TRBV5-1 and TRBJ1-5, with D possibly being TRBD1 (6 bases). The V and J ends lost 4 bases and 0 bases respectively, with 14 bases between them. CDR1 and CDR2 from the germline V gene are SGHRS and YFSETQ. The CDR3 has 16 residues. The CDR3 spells CASSPGQLNSNQPQHF. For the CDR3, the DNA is TGCGCCAGCAGCCCCGGACAGCTTAATAGCAATCAGCCCCAGCATTTT.

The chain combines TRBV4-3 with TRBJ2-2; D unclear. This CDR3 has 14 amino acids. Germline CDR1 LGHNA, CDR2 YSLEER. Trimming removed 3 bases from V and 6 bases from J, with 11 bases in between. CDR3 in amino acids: CASSHEISAGELFF. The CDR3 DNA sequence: TGCGCCAGCAGCCACGAGATCTCCGCCGGGGAGCTGTTTTTT.

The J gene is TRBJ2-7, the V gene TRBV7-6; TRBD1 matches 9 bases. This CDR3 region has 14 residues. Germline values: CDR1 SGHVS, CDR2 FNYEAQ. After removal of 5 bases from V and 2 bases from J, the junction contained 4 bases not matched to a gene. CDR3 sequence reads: CASSAGQGPYEQYF. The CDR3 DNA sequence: TGTGCCAGCAGCGCGGGACAGGGACCCTACGAGCAGTACTTC.

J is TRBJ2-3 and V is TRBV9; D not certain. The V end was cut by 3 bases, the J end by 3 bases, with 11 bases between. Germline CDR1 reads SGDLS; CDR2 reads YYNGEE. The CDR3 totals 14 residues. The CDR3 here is CASSGLLTTDTQYF. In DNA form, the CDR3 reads TGTGCCAGCAGCGGGCTACTAACGACAGATACGCAGTATTTT. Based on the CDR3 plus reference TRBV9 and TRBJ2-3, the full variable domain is DSGVTQTPKHLITATGQRVTLRCSPRSGDLSVYWYQQSLDQGLQFLIQYYNGEERAKGNILERFSAQQFPDLHSELNLSSLELGDSALYFCASSGLLTTDTQYFGPGTRLTVL.

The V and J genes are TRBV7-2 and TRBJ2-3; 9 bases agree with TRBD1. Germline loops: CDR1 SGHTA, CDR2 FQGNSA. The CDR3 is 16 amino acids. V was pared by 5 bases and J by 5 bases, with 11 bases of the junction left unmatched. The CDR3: CASSLRQGGREDTQYF. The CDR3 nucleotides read TGTGCCAGCAGCCTTAGACAGGGGGGGAGGGAAGATACGCAGTATTTT. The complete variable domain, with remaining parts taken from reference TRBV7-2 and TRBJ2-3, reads GAGVSQSPSNKVTEKGKDVELRCDPISGHTALYWYRQSLGQGLEFLIYFQGNSAPDKSGLPSDRFSAERTGGSVSTLTIQRTQQEDSAVYLCASSLRQGGREDTQYFGPGTRLTVL.

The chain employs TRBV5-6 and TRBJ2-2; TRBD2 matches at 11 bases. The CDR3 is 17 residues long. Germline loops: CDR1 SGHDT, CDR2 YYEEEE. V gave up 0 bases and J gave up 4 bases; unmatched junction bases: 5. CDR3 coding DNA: TGTGCCAGCAGCTTGGGACTAGCGGGGTCGGGCACCGGGGAGCTGTTTTTT. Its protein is CASSLGLAGSGTGELFF.

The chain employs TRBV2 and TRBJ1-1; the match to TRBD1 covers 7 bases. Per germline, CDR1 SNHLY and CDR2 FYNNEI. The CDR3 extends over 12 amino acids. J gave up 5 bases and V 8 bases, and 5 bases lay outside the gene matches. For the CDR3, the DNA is TGTGCCAGCGAGGGGGCAGGAACTGAAGCTTTCTTT. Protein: CASEGAGTEAFF.

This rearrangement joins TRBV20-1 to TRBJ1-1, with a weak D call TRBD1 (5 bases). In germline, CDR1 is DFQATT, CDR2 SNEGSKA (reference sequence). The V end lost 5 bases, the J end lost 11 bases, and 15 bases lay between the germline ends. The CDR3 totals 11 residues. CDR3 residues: CSAVGQGTAFF. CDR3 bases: TGCAGTGCTGTAGGTCAGGGAACGGCTTTCTTT.

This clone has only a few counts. The CDR3 region has the DNA TGCGCCAGCAGCTTAGGGACAGGGGATGTATCCGGGGAGCTGTTTTTT. The encoded protein is CASSLGTGDVSGELFF. The rearrangement links TRBV5-1 to TRBJ2-2, with 10 bases lining up with TRBD1. Germline V gives CDR1 SGHRS, CDR2 YFSETQ. This CDR3 has 16 residues. The V and J ends lost 2 bases and 6 bases, in that order; junction bases with no gene match: 7.

This CDR3 reads CASSPPASGSSGTQYF. The CDR3 DNA follows: TGTGCCAGCAGCCCCCCGGCTAGCGGGAGTAGCGGTACGCAGTATTTT. The chain couples TRBV7-8 to TRBJ2-3; TRBD2 agrees at 10 bases. The V gene end was trimmed by 5 bases and the J gene end by 8 bases; junction bases not matched to a gene: 13. The CDR3 loop spans 16 amino acids. Germline V gives CDR1 SGHVS, CDR2 FQNEAQ.

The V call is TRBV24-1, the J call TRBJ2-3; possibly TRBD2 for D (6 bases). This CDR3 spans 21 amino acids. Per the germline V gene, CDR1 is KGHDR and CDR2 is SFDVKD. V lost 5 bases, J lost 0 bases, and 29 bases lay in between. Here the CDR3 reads CATSVRGEGQGRSGSTDTQYF. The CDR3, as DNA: TGTGCCACCAGTGTTCGGGGAGAAGGCCAGGGAAGGAGCGGGAGCACAGATACGCAGTATTTT.

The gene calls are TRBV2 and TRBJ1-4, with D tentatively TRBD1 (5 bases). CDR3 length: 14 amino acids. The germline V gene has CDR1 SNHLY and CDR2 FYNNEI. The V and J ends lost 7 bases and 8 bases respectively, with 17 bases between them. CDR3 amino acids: CASNDGQGWEKLFF. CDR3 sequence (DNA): TGTGCCAGCAATGACGGGCAGGGATGGGAAAAACTGTTTTTT.

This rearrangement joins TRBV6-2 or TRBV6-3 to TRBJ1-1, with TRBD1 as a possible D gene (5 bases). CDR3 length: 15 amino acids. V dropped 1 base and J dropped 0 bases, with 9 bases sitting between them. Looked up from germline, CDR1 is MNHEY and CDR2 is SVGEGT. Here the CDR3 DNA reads TGTGCCAGCAGTTACTGGGGCAGGGTGAACACTGAAGCTTTCTTT. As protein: CASSYWGRVNTEAFF.

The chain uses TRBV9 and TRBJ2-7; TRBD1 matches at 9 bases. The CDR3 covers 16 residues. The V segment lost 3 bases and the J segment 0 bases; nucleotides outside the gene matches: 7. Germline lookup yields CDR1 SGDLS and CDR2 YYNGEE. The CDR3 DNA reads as TGTGCCAGCAGCGGAGAAGGACAGGGGCGCTCCTACGAGCAGTACTTC. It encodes CASSGEGQGRSYEQYF.

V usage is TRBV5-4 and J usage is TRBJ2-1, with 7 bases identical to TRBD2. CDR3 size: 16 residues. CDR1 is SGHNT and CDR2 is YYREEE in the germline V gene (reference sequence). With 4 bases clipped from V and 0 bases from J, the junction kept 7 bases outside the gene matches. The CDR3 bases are TGTGCCAGCAGCCCCGCTAGCGGTAGCTCCTACAATGAGCAGTTCTTC. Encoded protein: CASSPASGSSYNEQFF.